The 8 T cell receptor beta chains presented below share a single source sample, sequenced in a study of cytomegalovirus exposure and HLA in healthy donors. PCR primers comprised 60 Vbeta and 13 Jbeta primers. The assay was immunoSEQ multiplex PCR, and TCRdb's table has in-frame clones only and misses some. The sample yields around 190,000 clones, around three quarters seen once. The specimen was PBMCs. Receptors were obtained from a man aged 30 to 45 in good health and CMV-seronegative.

V is TRBV5-4 and J is TRBJ2-2; D is uncertain. Trimming stripped 4 bases from V and 5 bases from J, with 12 bases between. Per germline, CDR1 SGHNT and CDR2 YYREEE (reference sequence). The CDR3 runs 14 residues. The CDR3 spells CASSIDWRTGELFF. The CDR3 DNA is TGTGCCAGCAGCATCGACTGGAGAACCGGGGAGCTGTTTTTT.

The rearrangement uses TRBV5-4 and TRBJ1-6; maybe TRBD1 (5 bases). The CDR3 totals 17 residues. The germline V gene has CDR1 SGHNT and CDR2 YYREEE (reference sequence). V was cut by 1 base and J by 6 bases, with 17 bases left in between. CDR3 nucleotides: TGTGCCAGCAGCTTGAGAACGGTCAGGGCAGGTAATTCACCCCTCCACTTT. This translates into CASSLRTVRAGNSPLHF.

The chain links TRBV7-3 to TRBJ2-5; TRBD2 is a possible D gene (7 bases). Trimming removed 2 bases from V and 5 bases from J, with 15 bases in between. Looked up from germline, CDR1 is SGHTA and CDR2 is FQGTGA. The CDR3 is 15 residues long. Here the CDR3 reads CASSLARGGSETQYF. CDR3 DNA: TGTGCCAGCAGCTTAGCCAGGGGAGGGTCGGAGACCCAGTACTTC.

V gene TRBV7-2 combines with J gene TRBJ2-7, with 9 bases aligning to TRBD2. CDR3 size: 15 residues. The ends lost 0 bases at V and 2 bases at J; junction bases unmatched: 2. CDR1 SGHTA and CDR2 FQGNSA come from the germline V gene. CDR3 bases: TGTGCCAGCAGCTTAGCACTAGCGGGCGCCTACGAGCAGTACTTC. Residues: CASSLALAGAYEQYF.

This clone was seen only a few times. Here the CDR3 DNA reads TGTGCCAGCAGCTTAGATCGGTTAGCGGGAACGAACACCGGGGAGCTGTTTTTT. Translation gives CASSLDRLAGTNTGELFF. This sequence joins TRBV7-9 and TRBJ2-2; 8 bases line up with TRBD2. The germline CDR1 and CDR2 sequences are SEHNR and FQNEAQ (reference sequence). The CDR3 contains 18 residues. V shed 1 base, J shed 0 bases, and the junction held 7 bases outside the gene matches.

The chain has TRBV27 and TRBJ1-2; no firm D call. There are 12 residues in the CDR3. Germline loops: CDR1 MNHEY, CDR2 SMNVEV (reference sequence). The V and J ends lost 6 bases and 8 bases respectively, with 13 bases between them. The CDR3 DNA is TGTGCCAGCAGATGGCAGGCGGGCGGCTACACCTTC. Translation: CASRWQAGGYTF.

The J gene is TRBJ2-3, the V gene TRBV7-2, with TRBD1 matching over 10 bases. From germline, CDR1 is SGHTA and CDR2 FQGNSA. The CDR3 covers 14 residues. The trim removed 5 bases at V and 5 bases at J, leaving 4 bases unmatched. CDR3 sequence reads: CASSLDRGRDTQYF. As DNA, the CDR3 is TGTGCCAGCAGCCTGGACAGGGGGAGAGATACGCAGTATTTT.

The V and J genes are TRBV5-6 and TRBJ2-7; TRBD2 might be the D (6 bases). Germline CDR1 reads SGHDT; CDR2 reads YYEEEE. CDR3 length equals 16 residues. V lost 1 base, J lost 0 bases, and 14 bases lay in between. The DNA of the CDR3 is TGTGCCAGCAGCTTGTGGCGGGAAGGACTCTCCTACGAGCAGTACTTC. Protein: CASSLWREGLSYEQYF.